The subject of this entry is one T cell receptor beta chain. Authors' methods: Reference gene primer amplification in the assay estimated nucleated cell counts. Data came from immunoSEQ multiplex PCR; TCRdb stores just in-frame clones and leaves some out. From that table come the V and J calls and clone size; the DNA was used to work out D and trimming. The profile shows around 67,000 clones, about four fifths of them singletons. This sample is part of a study of blood T cell repertoires in COVID-19. For the study at large: COVID-19 samples collected from the United States, Italy and Spain covered acute and convalescent phases. Sources were T cells, B-cell-depleted T cells, or PBMCs; the material itself was cDNA or gDNA.

This CDR3 has 18 residues. In germline, CDR1 is MDHEN, CDR2 SYDVKM. With 5 bases removed from V and 7 bases from J, the gap between germline ends came to 26 bases. The V and J genes are TRBV28 and TRBJ2-2, with a possible D match to TRBD1 (6 bases). Input material: peripheral blood. The sequence was obtained from a man aged 50-60 years with active COVID-19. Here the CDR3 reads CASSPFKFGGRAGGELFF. CDR3 nucleotides: TGTGCCAGCAGTCCCTTTAAATTTGGGGGCCGGGCAGGCGGGGAGCTGTTTTTT.